This T cell receptor (beta chain) was sequenced during a study of T cell changes during pregnancy in multiple sclerosis (dated by TCRdb to about 2019). Background on the whole study: Changes in the T cell repertoire over the course of pregnancy were examined in this study in women with multiple sclerosis.

Points on this clone: The specificity of this receptor is unknown. No qualities accompany the bases; no much larger clone lies one base away.

The library was generated by the immunoSEQ multiplex PCR assay. TCRdb mirrors the immuneACCESS table, restricted to in-frame sequences. Some clones are absent from its copies; in checked studies, under half trace to an unresolved V gene, and the reason for the others is unknown. The table for this sample lists about 120,000 clones; 85% to 95% of them were counted only once. The ten largest account for approximately 6.2% of the sample. The source is a female donor with multiple sclerosis, enrolled in a pregnancy study. This material consisted of peripheral blood, taken before pregnancy.

The DNA is as follows: TGTGCCAGCGGACAGGGGGGTCGAGGCGAGCAGTACTTC. This sequence encodes CASGQGGRGEQYF. The chain was built from TRBV6-5 and TRBJ2-7, and TRBD1 aligns with 10 junction nucleotides. Germline trimming amounts to 8 bases on V and 6 bases on J, with 7 as the count of junction bases outside the gene matches. In the germline V gene, CDR1 corresponds to MNHEY and CDR2 to SVGAGI. Counted from cysteine to phenylalanine, this CDR3 has 13 amino acids. Just the 39-base CDR3 DNA is kept, in frame starting at base 1.